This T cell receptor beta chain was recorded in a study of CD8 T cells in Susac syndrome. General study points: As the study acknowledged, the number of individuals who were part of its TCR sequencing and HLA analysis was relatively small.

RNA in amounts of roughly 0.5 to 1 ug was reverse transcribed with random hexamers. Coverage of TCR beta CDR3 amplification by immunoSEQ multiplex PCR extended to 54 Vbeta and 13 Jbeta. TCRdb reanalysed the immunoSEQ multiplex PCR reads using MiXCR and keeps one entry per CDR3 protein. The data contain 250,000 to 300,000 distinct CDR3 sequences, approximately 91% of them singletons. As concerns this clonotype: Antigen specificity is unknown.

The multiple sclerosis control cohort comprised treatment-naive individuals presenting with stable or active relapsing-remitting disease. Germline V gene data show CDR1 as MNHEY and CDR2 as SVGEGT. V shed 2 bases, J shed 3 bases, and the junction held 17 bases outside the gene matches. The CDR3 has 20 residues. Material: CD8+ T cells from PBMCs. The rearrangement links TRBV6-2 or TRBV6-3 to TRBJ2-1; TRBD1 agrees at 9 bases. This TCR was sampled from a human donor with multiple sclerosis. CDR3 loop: CASSYDFGQGYVGLYNEQFF. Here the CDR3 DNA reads TGTGCCAGCAGTTACGATTTTGGACAGGGGTACGTGGGCCTCTACAATGAGCAGTTCTTC.